A selection of T cell receptor beta chains follows, all from one sample in a study of CXCR3-negative and CXCR3-positive naive CD8 T cells. Reanalyzing the 5' RACE reads, TCRdb keeps one entry per CDR3 protein, without DNA. The ten top clones account for roughly 0.42%, within a sample of 45,000 to 75,000 distinct CDR3 sequences. Material for sequencing was naive CXCR3- CD8+ T cells from blood. The source is a human donor in good health. Some clones in this sample may be carry-over from other donors' samples. The CDR3 runs from the conserved cysteine through the conserved F or W.

J: TRBJ2-3; V: TRBV29-1; CDR3: CSVVQTGDTTDTQYF
J: TRBJ1-2; V: TRBV20-1; CDR3: CSARGSGEYGYTF
J: TRBJ2-1; V: TRBV5-1; CDR3: CASSLAVAYNEQFF
J: TRBJ2-2; V: TRBV18; CDR3: CASSPSTTGAGELFF
J: TRBJ2-7; V: TRBV5-1; CDR3: CASSLGFSGGYEQYF
J: TRBJ2-7; V: TRBV28; CDR3: CASSLERGPYEQYF
J: TRBJ2-1; V: TRBV2; CDR3: CASTITSALYNEQFF
J: TRBJ2-1; V: TRBV4-1; CDR3: CPSSQRERGGSYNEQFF
J: TRBJ2-1; V: TRBV4-3; CDR3: CASSQDLAGGHNEQFF
J: TRBJ2-1; V: TRBV7-9; CDR3: CASSLNQGEQFF
J: TRBJ1-5; V: TRBV20-1; CDR3: CSARGTGAGDQPQHF
J: TRBJ2-1; V: TRBV7-9; CDR3: CASSFKNSTYNEQFF
J: TRBJ2-2; V: TRBV20-1; CDR3: CSAPNWQGTGELFF
J: TRBJ2-5; V: TRBV9; CDR3: CASSVTSYQDRTQYF
J: TRBJ2-1; V: TRBV5-1; CDR3: CASSLPPGQGAVNEQFF
J: TRBJ2-7; V: TRBV28; CDR3: CASSFPSRDYEQYF
J: TRBJ1-3; V: TRBV9; CDR3: CASSVDGKSSGNTIYF
J: TRBJ2-1; V: TRBV24-1; CDR3: CATSEGNNEQFF
J: TRBJ2-1; V: TRBV27; CDR3: CASILTSGFYNEQFF
J: TRBJ2-5; V: TRBV25-1; CDR3: CASSNRDREVETQYF
J: TRBJ2-5; V: TRBV7-2; CDR3: CASSLWTEETQYF
J: TRBJ2-2; V: TRBV5-1; CDR3: CASSVDRYTGELFF
J: TRBJ2-4; V: TRBV28; CDR3: CASSLSATGPQPGRKNIQYF
J: TRBJ1-2; V: TRBV6-5; CDR3: CASGRTGASPHGYTF
J: TRBJ2-7; V: TRBV12-3/TRBV12-4; CDR3: CASSPHAVMGLGYEQYF
J: TRBJ1-5; V: TRBV18; CDR3: CASSPPSGGHNQPQHF
J: TRBJ2-3; V: TRBV11-2; CDR3: CASSSWGRLTDTQYF
J: TRBJ1-6; V: TRBV4-2; CDR3: CASRHKTFRVGQDNSPLHF
J: TRBJ2-2; V: TRBV29-1; CDR3: CSVVWANTGELFF
J: TRBJ1-2; V: TRBV12-3/TRBV12-4; CDR3: CASSGQAYGYTF
J: TRBJ1-1; V: TRBV7-3; CDR3: CASSLTRRGSNTEAFF
J: TRBJ2-5; V: TRBV7-9; CDR3: CASSPQETQYF
J: TRBJ2-1; V: TRBV7-3; CDR3: CASSQTGGVVPNNEQFF
J: TRBJ2-5; V: TRBV3-1; CDR3: CASSQLVASGGAETQYF
J: TRBJ1-6; V: TRBV19; CDR3: CASSAGLGASPLHF
J: TRBJ2-1; V: TRBV6-6; CDR3: CASSYSLANEQFF
J: TRBJ2-2; V: TRBV2; CDR3: CATLLAGGPGELFF
J: TRBJ2-6; V: TRBV7-6; CDR3: CASSSGDPGANVLTF
J: TRBJ2-7; V: TRBV7-9; CDR3: CASSSPRQDSPSRYEQYF
J: TRBJ2-5; V: TRBV2; CDR3: CATVRVKETQYF
J: TRBJ1-2; V: TRBV4-1; CDR3: CASSQGGDGYTF
J: TRBJ2-3; V: TRBV20-1; CDR3: CSARSSGGARDTQYF
J: TRBJ2-1; V: TRBV5-1; CDR3: CASIGGQYNEQFF
J: TRBJ1-2; V: TRBV20-1; CDR3: CSSVDLDLNYGYTF
J: TRBJ1-2; V: TRBV9; CDR3: CASSAGGETTNPYTF
J: TRBJ2-1; V: TRBV2; CDR3: CASTGLAGGHEQFF
J: TRBJ1-5; V: TRBV28; CDR3: CASSDTGGGQPQHF
J: TRBJ1-1; V: TRBV28; CDR3: CASSLLRENTEAFF
J: TRBJ2-7; V: TRBV7-2; CDR3: CASSLAWGRGWNEQYF
J: TRBJ1-6; V: TRBV7-2; CDR3: CASSSGGDPYNSPLHF